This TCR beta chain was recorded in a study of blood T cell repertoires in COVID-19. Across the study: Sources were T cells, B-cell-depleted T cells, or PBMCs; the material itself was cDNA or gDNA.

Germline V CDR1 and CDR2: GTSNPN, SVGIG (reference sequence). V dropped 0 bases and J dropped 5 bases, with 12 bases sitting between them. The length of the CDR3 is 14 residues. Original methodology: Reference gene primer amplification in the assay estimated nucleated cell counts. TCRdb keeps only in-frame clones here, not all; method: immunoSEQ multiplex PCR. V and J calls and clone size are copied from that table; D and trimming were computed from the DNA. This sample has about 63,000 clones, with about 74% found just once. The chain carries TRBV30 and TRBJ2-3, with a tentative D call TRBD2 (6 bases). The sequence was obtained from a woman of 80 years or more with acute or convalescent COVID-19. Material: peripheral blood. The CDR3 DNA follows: TGTGCCTGGAGTGTACGGGGGTCGGGAGATACGCAGTATTTT. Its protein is CAWSVRGSGDTQYF.